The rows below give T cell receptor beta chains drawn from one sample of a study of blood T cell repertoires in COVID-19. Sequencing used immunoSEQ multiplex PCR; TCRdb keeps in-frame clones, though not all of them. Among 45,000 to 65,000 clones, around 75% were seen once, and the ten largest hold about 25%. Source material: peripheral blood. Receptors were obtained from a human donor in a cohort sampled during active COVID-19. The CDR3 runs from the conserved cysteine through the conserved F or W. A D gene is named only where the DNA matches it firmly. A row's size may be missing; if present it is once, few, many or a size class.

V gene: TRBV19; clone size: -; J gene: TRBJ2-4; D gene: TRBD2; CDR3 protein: CASSMLAGGENIQYF; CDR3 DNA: TGTGCCAGTAGTATGTTGGCGGGGGGGGAAAACATTCAGTACTTC
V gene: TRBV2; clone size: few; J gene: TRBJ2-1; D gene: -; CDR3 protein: CASNVRGVNEQFF; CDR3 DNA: TGTGCCAGCAACGTCAGGGGTGTGAATGAGCAGTTCTTC
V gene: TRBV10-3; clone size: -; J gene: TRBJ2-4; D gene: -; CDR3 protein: CAISRDKNIQYF; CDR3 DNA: TGTGCCATCAGTCGGGACAAAAACATTCAGTACTTC
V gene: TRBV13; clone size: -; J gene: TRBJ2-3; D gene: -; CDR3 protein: CASSLGALRAGFTDTQYF; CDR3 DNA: TGTGCCAGCAGCTTAGGGGCCTTAAGAGCGGGCTTCACAGATACGCAGTATTTT
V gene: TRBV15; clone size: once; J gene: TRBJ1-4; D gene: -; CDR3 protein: CATSRGPSGREKLFF; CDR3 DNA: TGTGCCACCAGCAGAGGCCCGTCGGGTCGCGAAAAACTGTTTTTT
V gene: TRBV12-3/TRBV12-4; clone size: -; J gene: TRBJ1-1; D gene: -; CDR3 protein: CASSQGWTEAFF; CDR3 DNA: TGTGCCAGCAGTCAGGGGTGGACTGAAGCTTTCTTT
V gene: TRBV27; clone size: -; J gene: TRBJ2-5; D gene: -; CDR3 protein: CASSLTLQETQYF; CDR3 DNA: TGTGCCAGCAGTTTAACCCTACAAGAGACCCAGTACTTC
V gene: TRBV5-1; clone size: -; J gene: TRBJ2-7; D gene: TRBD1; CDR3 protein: CASSFDRAYEQYF; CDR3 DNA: TGCGCCAGCAGCTTTGACAGGGCCTACGAGCAGTACTTC
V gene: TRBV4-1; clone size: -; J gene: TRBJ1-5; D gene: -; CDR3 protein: CASSQDSGNQPQHF; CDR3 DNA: TGCGCCAGCAGCCAAGACAGTGGCAATCAGCCCCAGCATTTT
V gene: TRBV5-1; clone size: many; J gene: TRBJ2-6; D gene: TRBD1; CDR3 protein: CASSLGQPFSGANVLTF; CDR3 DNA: TGCGCCAGCAGCCTGGGACAGCCGTTCTCTGGGGCCAACGTCCTGACTTTC
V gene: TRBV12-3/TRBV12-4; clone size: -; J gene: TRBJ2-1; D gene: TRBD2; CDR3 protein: CASSSVAGGPLFF; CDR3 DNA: TGTGCCAGCAGTTCAGTAGCGGGGGGCCCTCTATTCTTC
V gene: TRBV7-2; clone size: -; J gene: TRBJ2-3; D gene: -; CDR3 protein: CASSFLTGTDTDTQYF; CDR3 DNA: TGTGCCAGCAGCTTTCTAACAGGGACGGACACAGATACGCAGTATTTT
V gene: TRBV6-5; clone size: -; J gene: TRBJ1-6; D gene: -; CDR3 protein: CASSYEGGNSPLHF; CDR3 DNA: TGTGCCAGCAGTTATGAGGGGGGGAATTCACCCCTCCACTTT
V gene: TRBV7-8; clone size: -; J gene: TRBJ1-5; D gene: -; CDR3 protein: CASSLELPQPQHF; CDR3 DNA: TGTGCCAGCAGCTTAGAACTGCCCCAGCCCCAGCATTTT
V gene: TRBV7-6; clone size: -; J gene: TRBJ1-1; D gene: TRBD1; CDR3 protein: CASSKTGVTEAFF; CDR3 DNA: TGTGCCAGCAGCAAGACAGGGGTCACTGAAGCTTTCTTT
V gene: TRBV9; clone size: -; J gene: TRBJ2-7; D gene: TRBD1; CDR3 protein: CASSPRQGAIYEQYF; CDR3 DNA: TGTGCCAGCAGCCCACGCCAGGGGGCCATTTACGAGCAGTACTTC
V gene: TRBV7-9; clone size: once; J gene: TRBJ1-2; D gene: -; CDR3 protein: CASSLEGAGYTF; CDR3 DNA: TGTGCCAGCAGCTTAGAAGGGGCTGGCTACACCTTC
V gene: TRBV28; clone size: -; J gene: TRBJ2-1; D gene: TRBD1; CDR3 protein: CASSSRQGQGWNEQFF; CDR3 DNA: TGTGCCAGCAGTTCTAGACAGGGCCAGGGATGGAATGAGCAGTTCTTC
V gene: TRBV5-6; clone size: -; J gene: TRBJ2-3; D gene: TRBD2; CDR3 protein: CASSLMESGATQYF; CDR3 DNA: TGTGCCAGCAGCTTAATGGAGAGCGGGGCTACGCAGTATTTT
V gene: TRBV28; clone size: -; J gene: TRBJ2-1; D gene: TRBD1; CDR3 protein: CASRLQGVQGEQFF; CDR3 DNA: TGTGCCAGCAGACTACAGGGGGTTCAAGGTGAGCAGTTCTTC
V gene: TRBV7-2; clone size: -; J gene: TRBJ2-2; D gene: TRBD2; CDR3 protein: CASSTRLAGAGTGELFF; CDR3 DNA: TGTGCCAGCAGCACCCGACTAGCGGGAGCAGGGACCGGGGAGCTGTTTTTT
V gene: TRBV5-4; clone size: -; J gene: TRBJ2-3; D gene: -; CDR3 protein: CASGDSPGHGSDTQYF; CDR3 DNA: TGTGCCAGCGGCGACTCCCCGGGACATGGGTCGGATACGCAGTATTTT
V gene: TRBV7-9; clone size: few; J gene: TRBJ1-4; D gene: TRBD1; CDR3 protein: CASSRSFVGQREKLFF; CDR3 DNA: TGTGCCAGCAGCCGTTCGTTTGTGGGACAGCGAGAAAAACTGTTTTTT
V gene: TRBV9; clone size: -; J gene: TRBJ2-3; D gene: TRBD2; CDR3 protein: CASSVEGVVAGGTDTQYF; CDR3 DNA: TGTGCCAGCAGCGTAGAAGGGGTTGTAGCGGGGGGGACAGATACGCAGTATTTT
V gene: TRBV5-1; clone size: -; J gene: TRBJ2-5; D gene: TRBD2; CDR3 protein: CASSSGLAGETQYF; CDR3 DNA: TGCGCCAGCAGCTCTGGACTAGCGGGAGAGACCCAGTACTTC
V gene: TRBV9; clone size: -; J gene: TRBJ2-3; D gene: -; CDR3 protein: CASSESVHTDTQYF; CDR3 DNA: TGTGCCAGCAGCGAAAGCGTACACACAGATACGCAGTATTTT
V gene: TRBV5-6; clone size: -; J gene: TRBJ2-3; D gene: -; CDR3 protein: CASSLGMGGLNTDTQYF; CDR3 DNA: TGTGCCAGCAGCTTGGGCATGGGGGGTCTTAACACAGATACGCAGTATTTT
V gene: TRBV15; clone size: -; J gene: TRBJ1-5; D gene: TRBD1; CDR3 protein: CATSRDRQGSQPQHF; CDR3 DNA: TGTGCCACCAGCAGAGATCGACAGGGGAGTCAGCCCCAGCATTTT
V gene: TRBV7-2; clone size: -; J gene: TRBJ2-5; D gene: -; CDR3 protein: CASSLRGGARGETQYF; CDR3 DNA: TGTGCCAGCAGCTTACGAGGTGGGGCTAGGGGTGAGACCCAGTACTTC
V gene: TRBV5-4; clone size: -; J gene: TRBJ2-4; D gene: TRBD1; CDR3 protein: CASSLDRGLNIQYF; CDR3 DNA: TGTGCCAGCAGCTTGGACAGGGGGCTAAACATTCAGTACTTC
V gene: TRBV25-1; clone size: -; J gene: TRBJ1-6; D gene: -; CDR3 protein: CASSETGQGGSPLHF; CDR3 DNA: TGTGCCAGCAGTGAAACCGGGCAGGGCGGTTCACCCCTCCACTTT
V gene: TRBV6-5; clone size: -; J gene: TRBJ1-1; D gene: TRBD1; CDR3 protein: CASSRQGAGTEAFF; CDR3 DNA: TGTGCCAGCAGTCGACAGGGGGCAGGCACTGAAGCTTTCTTT
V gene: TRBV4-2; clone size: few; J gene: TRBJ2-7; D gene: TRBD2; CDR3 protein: CASSQDTPSGGALYEQYF; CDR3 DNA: TGTGCCAGCAGCCAAGATACCCCTAGCGGGGGGGCATTGTACGAGCAGTACTTC
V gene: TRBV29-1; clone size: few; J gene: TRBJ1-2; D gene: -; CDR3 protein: CSAMTGGGYTF; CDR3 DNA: TGCAGCGCAATGACGGGAGGTGGCTACACCTTC
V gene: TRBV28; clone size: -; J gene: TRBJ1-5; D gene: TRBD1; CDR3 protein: CASSLPRGQGQPQHF; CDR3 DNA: TGTGCCAGCAGTTTACCCAGGGGGCAGGGTCAGCCCCAGCATTTT
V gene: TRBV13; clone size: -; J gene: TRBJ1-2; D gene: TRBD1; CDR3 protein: CASSPQGAYGYTF; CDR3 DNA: TGTGCCAGCAGCCCACAGGGGGCGTATGGCTACACCTTC
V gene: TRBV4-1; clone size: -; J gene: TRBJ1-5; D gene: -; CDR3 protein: CASSQEGTSQPQHF; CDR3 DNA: TGCGCCAGCAGCCAAGAGGGGACTTCTCAGCCCCAGCATTTT
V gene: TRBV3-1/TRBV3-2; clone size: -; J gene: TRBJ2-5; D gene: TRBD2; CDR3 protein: CASSQDRASGIKETQYF; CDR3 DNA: TGTGCCAGCAGCCAAGATAGGGCTAGCGGGATCAAAGAGACCCAGTACTTC
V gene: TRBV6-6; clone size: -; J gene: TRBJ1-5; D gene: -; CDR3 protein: CASSYVRYSNQPQHF; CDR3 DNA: TGTGCCAGCAGTTACGTGAGGTATAGCAATCAGCCCCAGCATTTT
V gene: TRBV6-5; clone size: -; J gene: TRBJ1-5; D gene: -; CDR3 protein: CASSYHPVSQPQHF; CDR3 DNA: TGTGCCAGCAGTTACCACCCAGTTTCTCAGCCCCAGCATTTT
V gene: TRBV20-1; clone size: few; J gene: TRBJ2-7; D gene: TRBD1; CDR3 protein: CSPGTDYEQYF; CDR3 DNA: TGCAGCCCCGGGACAGACTACGAGCAGTACTTC
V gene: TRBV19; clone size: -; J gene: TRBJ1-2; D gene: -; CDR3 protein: CASIGAGGYTF; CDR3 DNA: TGTGCCAGTATAGGGGCTGGGGGCTACACCTTC
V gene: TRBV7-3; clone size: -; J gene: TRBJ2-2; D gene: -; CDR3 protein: CASSLTPNTGELFF; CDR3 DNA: TGTGCCAGCAGCTTAACCCCTAACACCGGGGAGCTGTTTTTT
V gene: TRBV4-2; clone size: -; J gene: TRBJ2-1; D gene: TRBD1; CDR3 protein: CASSQDTGETYNEQFF; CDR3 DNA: TGTGCCAGCAGCCAAGATACAGGGGAAACCTACAATGAGCAGTTCTTC
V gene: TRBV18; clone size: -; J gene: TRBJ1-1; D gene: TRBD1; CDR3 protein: CASSPIQGTGGNTEAFF; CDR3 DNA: TGTGCCAGCTCACCGATTCAAGGGACAGGGGGCAACACTGAAGCTTTCTTT
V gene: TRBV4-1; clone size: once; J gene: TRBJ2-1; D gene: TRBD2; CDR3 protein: CASSRSAEGTTNEQFF; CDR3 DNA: TGCGCCAGCAGCCGCAGTGCTGAGGGGACTACAAATGAGCAGTTCTTC
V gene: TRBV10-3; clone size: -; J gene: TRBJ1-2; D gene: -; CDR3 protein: CAIRDDGGLTYGYTF; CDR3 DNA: TGTGCCATCAGGGACGACGGGGGATTGACGTATGGCTACACCTTC
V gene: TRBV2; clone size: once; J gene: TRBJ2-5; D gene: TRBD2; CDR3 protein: CASSVSGGASGETQYF; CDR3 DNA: TGTGCCAGCAGTGTTAGCGGGGGGGCAAGTGGGGAGACCCAGTACTTC
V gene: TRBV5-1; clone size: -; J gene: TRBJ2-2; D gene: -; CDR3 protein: CASSLREQQSVGELFF; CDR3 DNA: TGCGCCAGCAGCTTGAGGGAGCAGCAGAGTGTCGGGGAGCTGTTTTTT
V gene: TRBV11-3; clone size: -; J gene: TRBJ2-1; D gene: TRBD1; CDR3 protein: CASSRGQGSYNEQFF; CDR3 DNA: TGTGCCAGCAGCCGTGGACAGGGCTCCTACAATGAGCAGTTCTTC
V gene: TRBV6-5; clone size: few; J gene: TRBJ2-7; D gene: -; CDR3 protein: CASILTPNGRYEQYF; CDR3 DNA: TGTGCCAGCATTCTGACCCCAAATGGGCGCTACGAGCAGTACTTC
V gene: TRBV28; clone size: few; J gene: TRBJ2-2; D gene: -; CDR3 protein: CASSLGDRNTGELFF; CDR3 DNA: TGTGCCAGCAGTTTAGGTGACAGGAACACCGGGGAGCTGTTTTTT